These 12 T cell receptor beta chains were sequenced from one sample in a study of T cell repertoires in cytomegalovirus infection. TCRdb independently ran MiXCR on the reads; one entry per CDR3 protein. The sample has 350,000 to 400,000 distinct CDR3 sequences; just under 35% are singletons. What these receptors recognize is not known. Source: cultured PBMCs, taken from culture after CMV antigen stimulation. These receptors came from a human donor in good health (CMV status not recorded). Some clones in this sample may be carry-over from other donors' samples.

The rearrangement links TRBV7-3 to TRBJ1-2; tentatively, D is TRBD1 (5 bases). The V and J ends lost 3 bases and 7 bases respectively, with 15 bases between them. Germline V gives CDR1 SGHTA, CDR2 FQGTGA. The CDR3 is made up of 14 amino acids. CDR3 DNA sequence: TGTGCCAGCAGCTTCTCCGACTCGGGACGTGGCTACACCTTC. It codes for CASSFSDSGRGYTF.

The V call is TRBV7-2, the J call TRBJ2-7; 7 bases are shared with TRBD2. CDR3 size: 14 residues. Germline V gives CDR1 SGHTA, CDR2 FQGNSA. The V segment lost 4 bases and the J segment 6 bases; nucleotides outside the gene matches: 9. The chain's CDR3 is CASSSQAGPSEQYF. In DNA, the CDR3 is TGTGCCAGCAGCTCCCAAGCGGGACCTTCCGAGCAGTACTTC.

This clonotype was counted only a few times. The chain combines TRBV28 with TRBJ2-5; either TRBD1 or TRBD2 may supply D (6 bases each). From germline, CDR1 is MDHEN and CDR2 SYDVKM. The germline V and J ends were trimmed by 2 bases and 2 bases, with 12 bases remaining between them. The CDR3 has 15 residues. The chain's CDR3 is CASSLMGGQQETQYF. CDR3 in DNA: TGTGCCAGCAGTTTAATGGGGGGACAACAAGAGACCCAGTACTTC.

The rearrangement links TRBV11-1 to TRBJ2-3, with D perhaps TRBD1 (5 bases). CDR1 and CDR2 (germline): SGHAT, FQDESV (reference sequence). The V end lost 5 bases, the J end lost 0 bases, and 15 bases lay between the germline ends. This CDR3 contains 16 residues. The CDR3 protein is CASSHLRDSSTDTQYF. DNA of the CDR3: TGTGCCAGCAGCCACCTCCGCGACAGCAGCACAGATACGCAGTATTTT.

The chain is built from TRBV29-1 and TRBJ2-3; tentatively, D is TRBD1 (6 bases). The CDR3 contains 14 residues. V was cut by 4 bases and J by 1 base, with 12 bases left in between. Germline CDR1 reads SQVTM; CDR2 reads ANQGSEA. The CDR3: CSVGHRVGTDTQYF. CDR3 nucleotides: TGCAGCGTTGGACACAGGGTGGGCACAGATACGCAGTATTTT.

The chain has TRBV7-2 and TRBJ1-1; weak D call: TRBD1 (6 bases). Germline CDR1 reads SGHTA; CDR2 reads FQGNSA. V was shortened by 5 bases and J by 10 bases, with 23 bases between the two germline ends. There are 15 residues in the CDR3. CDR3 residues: CASSPTGRAGGGAFF. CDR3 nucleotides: TGTGCCAGCAGCCCGACAGGAAGGGCCGGAGGTGGAGCTTTCTTT.

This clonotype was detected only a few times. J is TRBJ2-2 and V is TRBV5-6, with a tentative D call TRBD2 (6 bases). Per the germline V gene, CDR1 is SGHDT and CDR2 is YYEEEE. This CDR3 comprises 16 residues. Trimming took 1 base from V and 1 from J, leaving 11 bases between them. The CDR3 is CASSLSRAGNTGELFF. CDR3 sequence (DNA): TGTGCCAGCAGCTTGTCTCGAGCGGGGAACACCGGGGAGCTGTTTTTT.

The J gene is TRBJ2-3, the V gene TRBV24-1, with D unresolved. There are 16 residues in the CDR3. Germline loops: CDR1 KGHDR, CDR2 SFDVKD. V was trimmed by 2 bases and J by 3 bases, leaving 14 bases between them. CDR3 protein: CATSDSTSSGTDTQYF. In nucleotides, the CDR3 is TGTGCCACCAGTGATTCCACCTCCTCTGGAACAGATACGCAGTATTTT.

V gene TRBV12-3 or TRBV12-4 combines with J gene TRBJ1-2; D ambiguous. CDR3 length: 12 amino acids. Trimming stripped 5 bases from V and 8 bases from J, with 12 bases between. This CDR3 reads CASSLPPQGYTF. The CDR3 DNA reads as TGTGCCAGCAGTCTTCCCCCCCAGGGCTACACCTTC.

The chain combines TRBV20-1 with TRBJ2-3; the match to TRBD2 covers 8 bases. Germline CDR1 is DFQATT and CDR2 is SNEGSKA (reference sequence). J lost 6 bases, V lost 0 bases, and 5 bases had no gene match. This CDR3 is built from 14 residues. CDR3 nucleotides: TGCAGTGCTAGAGATCGCGGGAGGACGGATACGCAGTATTTT. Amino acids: CSARDRGRTDTQYF.

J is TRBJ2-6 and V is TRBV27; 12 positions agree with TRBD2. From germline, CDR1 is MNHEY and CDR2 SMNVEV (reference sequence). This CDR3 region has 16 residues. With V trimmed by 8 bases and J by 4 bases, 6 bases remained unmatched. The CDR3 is CASLRTSGIGANVLTF. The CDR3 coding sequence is TGTGCCAGCCTCCGGACTAGCGGGATAGGGGCCAACGTCCTGACTTTC. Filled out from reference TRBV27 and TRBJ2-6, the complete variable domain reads EAQVTQNPRYLITVTGKKLTVTCSQNMNHEYMSWYRQDPGLGLRQIYYSMNVEVTDKGDVPEGYKVSRKEKRNFPLILESPSPNQTSLYFCASLRTSGIGANVLTFGAGSRLTVL.

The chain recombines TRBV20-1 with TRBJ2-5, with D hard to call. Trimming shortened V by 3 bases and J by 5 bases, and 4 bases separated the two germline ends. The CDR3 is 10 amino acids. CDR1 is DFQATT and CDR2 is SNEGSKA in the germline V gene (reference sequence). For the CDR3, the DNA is TGCAGTGCTAGTACGGAGACCCAGTACTTC. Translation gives CSASTETQYF.